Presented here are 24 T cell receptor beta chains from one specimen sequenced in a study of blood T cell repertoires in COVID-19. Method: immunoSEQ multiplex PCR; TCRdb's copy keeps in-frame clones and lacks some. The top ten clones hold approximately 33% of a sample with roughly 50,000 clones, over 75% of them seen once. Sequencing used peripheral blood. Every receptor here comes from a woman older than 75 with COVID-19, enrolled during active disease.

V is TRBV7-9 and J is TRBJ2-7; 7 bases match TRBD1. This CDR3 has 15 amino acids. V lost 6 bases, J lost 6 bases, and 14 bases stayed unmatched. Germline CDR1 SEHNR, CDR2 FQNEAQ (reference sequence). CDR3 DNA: TGTGCCAGCAGGTTTACGACAGGGTATAGGCTCGAGCAGTACTTC. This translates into CASRFTTGYRLEQYF.

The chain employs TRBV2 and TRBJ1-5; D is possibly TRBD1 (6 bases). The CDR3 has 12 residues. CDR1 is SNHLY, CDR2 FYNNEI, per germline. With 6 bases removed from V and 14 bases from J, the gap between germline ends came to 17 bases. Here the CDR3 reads CASSRDINPEHF. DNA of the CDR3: TGTGCCAGCAGCCGGGACATCAACCCGGAGCATTTT.

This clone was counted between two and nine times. The CDR3 protein is CASSTGDRGNQPQHF. The CDR3 DNA reads as TGTGCCAGCAGCACGGGGGACAGGGGAAATCAGCCCCAGCATTTT. This chain links TRBV5-5 with TRBJ1-5, with 10 positions matching TRBD1. The germline V gene has CDR1 SGHKS and CDR2 YYEKEE (reference sequence). The ends lost 4 bases at V and 4 bases at J; junction bases unmatched: 5. The CDR3 extends over 15 amino acids.

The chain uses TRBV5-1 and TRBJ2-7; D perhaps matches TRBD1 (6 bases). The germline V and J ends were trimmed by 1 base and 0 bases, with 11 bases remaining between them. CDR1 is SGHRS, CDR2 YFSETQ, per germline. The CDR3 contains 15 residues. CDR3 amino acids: CASSLLGQSSYEQYF. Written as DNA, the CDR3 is TGCGCCAGCAGCTTGCTCGGACAGAGCTCCTACGAGCAGTACTTC.

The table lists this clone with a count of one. As DNA, the CDR3 is TGTGCCAGCAGCCACGGGAAGTCCTACAATGAGCAGTTCTTC. Protein sequence: CASSHGKSYNEQFF. The V call is TRBV3-1 (or the pseudogene TRBV3-2), the J call TRBJ2-1; tentative D call: TRBD2 (5 bases). The CDR3 sequence is 14 residues long. Trimming took off 3 bases at V and 1 base at J, with 7 bases between the two ends. Per the germline V gene, CDR1 is LGHDT and CDR2 is YNNKEL (reference sequence).

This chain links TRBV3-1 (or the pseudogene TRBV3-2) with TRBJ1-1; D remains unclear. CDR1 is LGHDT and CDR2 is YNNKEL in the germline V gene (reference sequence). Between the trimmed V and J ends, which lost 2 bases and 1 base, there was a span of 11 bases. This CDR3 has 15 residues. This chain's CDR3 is CASSQIKTGNTEAFF. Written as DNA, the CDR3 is TGTGCCAGCAGCCAAATCAAGACGGGGAACACTGAAGCTTTCTTT.

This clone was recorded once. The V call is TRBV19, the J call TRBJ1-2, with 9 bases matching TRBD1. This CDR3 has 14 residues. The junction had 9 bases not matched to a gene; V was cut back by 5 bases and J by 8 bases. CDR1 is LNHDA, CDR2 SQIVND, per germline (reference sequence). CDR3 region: CASSSTGQGRGYTF. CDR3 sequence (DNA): TGTGCCAGTAGTTCCACGGGACAGGGAAGGGGCTACACCTTC.

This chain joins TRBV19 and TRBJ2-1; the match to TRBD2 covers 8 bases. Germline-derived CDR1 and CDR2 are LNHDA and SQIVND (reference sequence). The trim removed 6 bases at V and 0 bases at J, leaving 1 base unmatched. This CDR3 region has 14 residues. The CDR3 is CASRSGSSYNEQFF. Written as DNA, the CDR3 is TGTGCCAGTAGGAGCGGGAGCTCCTACAATGAGCAGTTCTTC.

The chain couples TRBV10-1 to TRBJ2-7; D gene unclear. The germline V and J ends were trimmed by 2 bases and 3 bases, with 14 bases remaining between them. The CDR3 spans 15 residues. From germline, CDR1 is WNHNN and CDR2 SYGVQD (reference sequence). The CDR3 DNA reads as TGCGCCAGCAGTGAGCCGCGCCCTGTTCTCTACGAGCAGTACTTC. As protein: CASSEPRPVLYEQYF.

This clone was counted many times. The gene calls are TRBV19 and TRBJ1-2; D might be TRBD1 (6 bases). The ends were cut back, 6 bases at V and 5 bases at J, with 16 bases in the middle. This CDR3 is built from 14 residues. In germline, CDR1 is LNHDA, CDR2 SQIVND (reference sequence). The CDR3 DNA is TGTGCCAGTAGAACAGGGTGGACTCCTTATGGCTACACCTTC. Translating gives CASRTGWTPYGYTF.

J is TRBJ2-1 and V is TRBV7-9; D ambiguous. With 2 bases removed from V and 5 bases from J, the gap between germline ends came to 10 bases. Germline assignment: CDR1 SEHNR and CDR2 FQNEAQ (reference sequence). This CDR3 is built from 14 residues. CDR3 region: CASSLSGPHNEQFF. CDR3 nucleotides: TGTGCCAGCAGCTTAAGTGGCCCCCACAATGAGCAGTTCTTC.

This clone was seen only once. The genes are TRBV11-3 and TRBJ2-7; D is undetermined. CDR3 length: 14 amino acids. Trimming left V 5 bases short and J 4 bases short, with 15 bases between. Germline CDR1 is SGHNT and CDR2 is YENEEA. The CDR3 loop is CASSPRPSPYEQYF. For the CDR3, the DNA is TGTGCCAGCAGCCCCAGGCCATCACCGTACGAGCAGTACTTC.

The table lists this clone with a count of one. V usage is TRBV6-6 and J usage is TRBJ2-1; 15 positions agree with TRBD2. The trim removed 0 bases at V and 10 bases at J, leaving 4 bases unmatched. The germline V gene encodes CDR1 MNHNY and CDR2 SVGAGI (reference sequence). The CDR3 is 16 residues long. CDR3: CASSYSTGLAGGEQFF. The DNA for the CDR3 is TGTGCCAGCAGTTACTCGACGGGACTAGCGGGGGGAGAGCAGTTCTTC.

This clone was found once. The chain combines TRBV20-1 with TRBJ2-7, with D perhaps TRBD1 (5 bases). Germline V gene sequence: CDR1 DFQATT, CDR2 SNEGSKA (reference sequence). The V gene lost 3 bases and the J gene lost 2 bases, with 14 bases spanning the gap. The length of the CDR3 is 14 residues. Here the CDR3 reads CSASGQGFTYEQYF. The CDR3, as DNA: TGCAGTGCTAGTGGGCAGGGTTTCACCTACGAGCAGTACTTC.

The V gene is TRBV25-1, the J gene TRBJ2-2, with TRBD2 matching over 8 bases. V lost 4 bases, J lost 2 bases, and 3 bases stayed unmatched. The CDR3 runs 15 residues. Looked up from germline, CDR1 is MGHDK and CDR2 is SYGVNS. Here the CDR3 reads CASSATSVNTGELFF. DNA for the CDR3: TGTGCCAGCAGTGCGACTAGCGTTAACACCGGGGAGCTGTTTTTT.

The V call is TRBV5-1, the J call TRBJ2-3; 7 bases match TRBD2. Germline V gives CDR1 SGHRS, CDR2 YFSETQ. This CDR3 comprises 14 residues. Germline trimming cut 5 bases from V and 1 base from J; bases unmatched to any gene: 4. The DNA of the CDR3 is TGCGCCAGCAGGCGGGAGTCGGGCACAGATACGCAGTATTTT. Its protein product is CASRRESGTDTQYF.

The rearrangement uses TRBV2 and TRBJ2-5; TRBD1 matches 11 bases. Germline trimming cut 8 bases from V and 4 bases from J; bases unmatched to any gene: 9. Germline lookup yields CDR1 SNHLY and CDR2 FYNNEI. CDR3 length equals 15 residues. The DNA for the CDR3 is TGTGCCAGCGGACCGGACAGGGGGCTGGGAGAGACCCAGTACTTC. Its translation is CASGPDRGLGETQYF.

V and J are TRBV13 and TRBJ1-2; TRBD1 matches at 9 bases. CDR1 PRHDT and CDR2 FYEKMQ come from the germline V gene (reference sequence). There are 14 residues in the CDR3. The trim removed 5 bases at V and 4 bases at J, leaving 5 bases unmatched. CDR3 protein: CASSRTGDSYGYTF. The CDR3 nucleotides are TGTGCCAGCAGCCGGACAGGGGATTCCTATGGCTACACCTTC.

This chain's CDR3 is CASSPRTRTGELFF. For the CDR3, the DNA is TGTGCCAGCAGCCCACGAACTAGGACCGGGGAGCTGTTTTTT. V and J are TRBV9 and TRBJ2-2, with D tentatively TRBD2 (5 bases). The length of the CDR3 is 14 residues. Trimming removed 4 bases from V and 5 bases from J, with 12 bases in between. In germline, CDR1 is SGDLS, CDR2 YYNGEE. Full variable domain (rest looked up from reference TRBV9 and TRBJ2-2): DSGVTQTPKHLITATGQRVTLRCSPRSGDLSVYWYQQSLDQGLQFLIQYYNGEERAKGNILERFSAQQFPDLHSELNLSSLELGDSALYFCASSPRTRTGELFFGEGSRLTVL.

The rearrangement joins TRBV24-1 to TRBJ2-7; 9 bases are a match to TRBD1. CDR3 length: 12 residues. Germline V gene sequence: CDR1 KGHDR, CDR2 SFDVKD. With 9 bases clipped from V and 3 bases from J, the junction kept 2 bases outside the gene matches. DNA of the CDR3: TGTGCCACCGGGGACAGGGACTACGAGCAGTACTTC. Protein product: CATGDRDYEQYF.

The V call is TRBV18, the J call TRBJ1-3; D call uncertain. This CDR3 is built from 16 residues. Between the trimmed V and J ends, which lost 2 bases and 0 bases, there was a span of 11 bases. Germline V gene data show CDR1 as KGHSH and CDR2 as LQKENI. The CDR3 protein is CASSPYPGYSGNTIYF. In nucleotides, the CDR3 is TGTGCCAGCTCACCATATCCAGGCTACTCTGGAAACACCATATATTTT.

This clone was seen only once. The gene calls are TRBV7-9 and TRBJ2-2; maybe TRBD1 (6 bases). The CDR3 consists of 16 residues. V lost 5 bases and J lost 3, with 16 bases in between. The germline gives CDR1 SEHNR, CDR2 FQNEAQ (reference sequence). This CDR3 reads CASSEGTGWDTGELFF. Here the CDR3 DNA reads TGTGCCAGCAGCGAGGGAACAGGGTGGGACACCGGGGAGCTGTTTTTT.

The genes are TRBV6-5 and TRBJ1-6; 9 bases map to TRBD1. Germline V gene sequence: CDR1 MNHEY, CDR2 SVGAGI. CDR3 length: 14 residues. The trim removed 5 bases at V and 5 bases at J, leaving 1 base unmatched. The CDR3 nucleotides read TGTGCCAGCAGTAGGGACAGGGATAATTCACCCCTCCACTTT. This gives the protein CASSRDRDNSPLHF.

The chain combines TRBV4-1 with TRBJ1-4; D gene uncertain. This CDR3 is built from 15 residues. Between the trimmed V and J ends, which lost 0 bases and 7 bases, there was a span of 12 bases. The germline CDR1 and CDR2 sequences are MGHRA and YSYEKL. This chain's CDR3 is CASSQDWQEGEKLFF. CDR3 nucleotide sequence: TGCGCCAGCAGCCAAGATTGGCAGGAGGGTGAAAAACTGTTTTTT.